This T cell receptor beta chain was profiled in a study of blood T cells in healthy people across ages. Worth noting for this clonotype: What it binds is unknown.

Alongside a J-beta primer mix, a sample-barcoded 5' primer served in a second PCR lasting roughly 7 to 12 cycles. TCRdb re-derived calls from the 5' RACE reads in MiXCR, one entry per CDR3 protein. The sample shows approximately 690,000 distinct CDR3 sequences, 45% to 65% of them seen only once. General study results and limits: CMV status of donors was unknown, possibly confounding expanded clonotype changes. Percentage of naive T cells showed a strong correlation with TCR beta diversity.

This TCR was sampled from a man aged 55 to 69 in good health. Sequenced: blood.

CDR3 DNA sequence: TGCAGTGCTGAGGCTGGCTCCTACAATGAGCAGTTCTTC. Translated, it gives CSAEAGSYNEQFF. The chain employs TRBV20-1 and TRBJ2-1; D remains ambiguous. Trimming left V 5 bases short and J 0 bases short, with 8 bases between. Per germline, CDR1 DFQATT and CDR2 SNEGSKA (reference sequence). The CDR3 has 13 residues.